These T cell receptor beta chains were read from a single sample in a study of response to subunit inactivated influenza vaccine. MiXCR was run by TCRdb on the RT-PCR reads, yielding one entry per CDR3 protein. The sample contains hundreds of thousands of distinct CDR3 sequences, about 18% of which appear only once. The source was PBMCs from blood, collected roughly 5 days after vaccination. The origin of the receptors is a man aged 50 to 60 who received an inactivated influenza vaccine. Each CDR3 is given with its conserved first and last residue. D genes are given only for firm matches. Size values are once, few and many counts, or a class for expanded clones, and some rows have none.

d_gene	v_gene	j_gene	abundance	CDR3aa	CDR3nt
TRBD2	TRBV12-3/TRBV12-4	TRBJ2-3	.	CAGGVTVDTDTQYF	TGCGCGGGAGGGGTTACGGTTGACACAGATACGCAGTATTTT
TRBD1	TRBV4-2	TRBJ2-7	.	CASSRDAGTGGFEQYF	TGTGCCAGCAGCCGAGACGCCGGGACAGGGGGATTCGAGCAGTACTTC
TRBD1	TRBV29-1	TRBJ2-5	many	CSVDLSGRGLETQYF	TGCAGCGTTGATTTATCGGGCAGGGGGCTAGAGACCCAGTACTTC
TRBD1	TRBV29-1	TRBJ2-1	few	CSVEVPGTGYNEQFF	TGCAGCGTGGAAGTCCCCGGGACAGGGTACAATGAGCAGTTCTTC
.	TRBV5-6	TRBJ2-7	many	CASSTGPGFPQYF	TGTGCCAGCAGCACCGGTCCCGGATTCCCGCAGTACTTC
.	TRBV10-1	TRBJ1-2	.	CASSESTQTAGYTF	TGCGCCAGCAGTGAGTCGACACAGACGGCGGGCTACACCTTC
.	TRBV28	TRBJ2-3	.	CASSIYTDTQYF	TGTGCCAGCAGCATCTACACAGATACGCAGTATTTT
.	TRBV7-9	TRBJ2-7	.	CASSPLVGASPYEQYF	TGTGCCAGCAGCCCCCTTGTGGGGGCATCCCCCTACGAGCAGTACTTC
TRBD1	TRBV2	TRBJ1-4	few	CASRETGATNEKLFF	TGTGCCAGCAGAGAGACAGGGGCGACTAATGAAAAACTGTTTTTT
.	TRBV6-6	TRBJ2-6	.	CASFVSGANVLTF	TGTGCCTCCTTCGTTTCTGGGGCCAACGTCCTGACTTTC
.	TRBV12-3/TRBV12-4	TRBJ1-3	.	CASSQSGTIYF	TGTGCCAGCAGTCAATCAGGGACCATATATTTT
.	TRBV6-2/TRBV6-3	TRBJ1-1	.	CASSLDNANTEAFF	TGTGCCAGCAGCCTCGACAACGCGAACACTGAAGCTTTCTTT
TRBD1	TRBV6-1	TRBJ2-1	.	CASSPPWQGARNEQFF	TGTGCCAGCAGTCCCCCCTGGCAGGGGGCGCGAAATGAGCAGTTCTTC
TRBD2	TRBV7-9	TRBJ2-5	.	CAGGLAGNQETQYF	TGTGCCGGGGGGCTAGCGGGGAACCAAGAGACCCAGTACTTC
TRBD2	TRBV7-9	TRBJ2-3	.	CASSHRLAESTDTQYF	TGTGCCAGCAGCCACCGACTAGCGGAGAGCACAGATACGCAGTATTTT
TRBD1	TRBV29-1	TRBJ1-1	few	CSVQPGTVNTEAFF	TGCAGCGTACAACCCGGGACAGTGAACACTGAAGCTTTCTTT
TRBD1	TRBV11-2	TRBJ2-5	.	CASSIDRGLKTQYF	TGTGCCAGCAGCATCGACAGGGGGCTGAAGACCCAGTACTTC
.	TRBV12-3/TRBV12-4	TRBJ2-7	few	CASTSGGTYEQYF	TGTGCCAGTACCTCGGGCGGGACCTACGAGCAGTACTTC
TRBD2	TRBV7-2	TRBJ2-3	few	CASSKLAGASTDTQYF	TGTGCCAGCAGCAAGCTAGCGGGAGCGAGCACAGATACGCAGTATTTT
.	TRBV12-3/TRBV12-4	TRBJ1-2	.	CASSYTGTSYGYTF	TGTGCCAGCAGTTATACAGGGACTAGTTACGGCTACACCTTC
TRBD2	TRBV4-3	TRBJ2-2	once	CASRAASGSGGELFF	TGCGCCAGCAGAGCCGCTAGCGGGAGCGGGGGGGAGCTGTTTTTT
.	TRBV5-6	TRBJ2-3	few	CASTSRGALTDTQYF	TGTGCCAGCACCTCTCGGGGGGCGCTAACAGATACGCAGTATTTT
TRBD2	TRBV6-2/TRBV6-3	TRBJ2-7	.	CASSQSGRLYEQYF	TGTGCCAGCAGCCAAAGCGGGAGGCTCTACGAGCAGTACTTC
.	TRBV5-6	TRBJ2-5	.	CASSLETDPQETQYF	TGTGCCAGCAGCTTGGAGACGGACCCACAAGAGACCCAGTACTTC
.	TRBV12-3/TRBV12-4	TRBJ1-5	.	CASRQIGGQPQHF	TGTGCCAGCCGCCAAATCGGGGGACAGCCCCAGCATTTT
.	TRBV4-3	TRBJ2-1	few	CASSHLRGGYNEQFF	TGCGCCAGCAGCCACCTCAGGGGAGGCTACAATGAGCAGTTCTTC
TRBD1	TRBV29-1	TRBJ2-1	few	CSVRDRGYNEQFF	TGCAGCGTCCGGGACAGGGGTTACAATGAGCAGTTCTTC
TRBD2	TRBV20-1	TRBJ2-1	many	CSARVSLAGGYNEQFF	TGCAGTGCTAGAGTGTCACTAGCGGGAGGATACAATGAGCAGTTCTTC
.	TRBV20-1	TRBJ1-5	few	CSALRDSNQPQHF	TGCAGTGCCCTCAGGGATAGCAATCAGCCCCAGCATTTT
.	TRBV19	TRBJ2-2	once	CASGSSNTGELFF	TGTGCCAGCGGCTCTTCGAACACCGGGGAGCTGTTTTTT
.	TRBV28	TRBJ2-5	.	CASRRGGEETQYF	TGTGCCAGCAGAAGGGGGGGGGAAGAGACCCAGTACTTC
.	TRBV20-1	TRBJ2-3	many	CSATPVAGFDSDTQYF	TGCAGTGCTACCCCTGTGGCGGGGTTTGACTCAGATACGCAGTATTTT
.	TRBV20-1	TRBJ2-3	.	CSARLSGTLGDTQYF	TGCAGTGCTAGACTCTCAGGGACTCTTGGGGATACGCAGTATTTT
TRBD2	TRBV4-3	TRBJ2-2	.	CASSQGFAGAGELFF	TGCGCCAGCAGCCAAGGGTTTGCGGGGGCCGGGGAGCTGTTTTTT
.	TRBV20-1	TRBJ2-3	many	CSASGLEEDTQYF	TGCAGTGCTAGTGGGCTAGAAGAAGATACGCAGTATTTT
.	TRBV4-2	TRBJ2-1	few	CASSQEREEVIWEQFF	TGTGCCAGCAGCCAAGAGAGAGAGGAGGTTATATGGGAGCAGTTCTTC
TRBD2	TRBV5-6	TRBJ2-1	few	CASSLAGLARFDEQFF	TGTGCCAGCAGCTTGGCAGGACTAGCGAGGTTCGATGAGCAGTTCTTC
.	TRBV5-1	TRBJ2-3	many	CASALLGGWSTDTQYF	TGCGCCAGCGCGCTCCTTGGAGGCTGGAGCACAGATACGCAGTATTTT
.	TRBV5-1	TRBJ1-3	few	CASSLGHTTGNTIYF	TGCGCCAGCAGCTTGGGGCATACCACTGGAAACACCATATATTTT
.	TRBV6-4	TRBJ2-3	few	CASSARTKGVADTQYF	TGTGCCAGCAGTGCCCGCACAAAGGGGGTCGCAGATACGCAGTATTTT
TRBD2	TRBV15	TRBJ2-7	.	CATSRDIGLGYEQYF	TGTGCCACCAGCAGAGATATTGGACTAGGTTACGAGCAGTACTTC
TRBD2	TRBV5-1	TRBJ2-3	.	CASSLSIAGATDTQYF	TGCGCCAGCAGCTTGTCGATAGCGGGAGCCACAGATACGCAGTATTTT
TRBD1	TRBV10-3	TRBJ1-3	.	CAIRQGDSGNTIYF	TGTGCCATCAGGCAGGGGGACTCTGGAAACACCATATATTTT
.	TRBV7-2	TRBJ2-5	once	CASSSILQETQYF	TGTGCCAGCAGCTCAATCCTACAAGAGACCCAGTACTTC
.	TRBV23-1	TRBJ1-1	.	CASSPRDRVGTEAFF	TGCGCCAGCAGTCCCCGCGATCGGGTGGGCACTGAAGCTTTCTTT
.	TRBV7-2	TRBJ2-3	.	CASSLEWRHHTQYF	TGTGCCAGCAGCTTAGAGTGGCGCCACCATACGCAGTATTTT
TRBD2	TRBV15	TRBJ2-1	many	CATSRVRLADNNEQFF	TGTGCCACCAGCAGAGTTCGACTAGCGGATAACAATGAGCAGTTCTTC
.	TRBV14	TRBJ2-1	.	CASSQEAASYNEQFF	TGTGCCAGCAGCCAAGAGGCGGCCTCCTACAATGAGCAGTTCTTC
.	TRBV6-1	TRBJ1-2	.	CASLPTTNYGYTF	TGTGCCAGCCTACCTACTACCAACTATGGCTACACCTTC
.	TRBV12-3/TRBV12-4	TRBJ2-3	.	CASSPRGLTDTQYF	TGTGCCAGCAGTCCGAGGGGTCTCACAGATACGCAGTATTTT
.	TRBV20-1	TRBJ1-5	few	CSAGASNQPQHF	TGCAGTGCCGGGGCTAGCAATCAGCCCCAGCATTTT
.	TRBV7-9	TRBJ2-1	few	CASSLVGGVPRGNEQFF	TGTGCCAGCAGCTTAGTTGGGGGAGTCCCCCGGGGGAATGAGCAGTTCTTC
.	TRBV13	TRBJ2-7	few	CASSLHNRF	TGTGCCAGCAGCTTGCATAACCGATTC
.	TRBV7-2	TRBJ1-5	once	CASSLEQISPQHF	TGTGCCAGCAGCTTAGAACAGATCAGCCCCCAGCATTTT
.	TRBV20-1	TRBJ2-5	few	CSASSGTETQYF	TGCAGTGCTAGTTCAGGGACGGAGACCCAGTACTTC
.	TRBV12-3/TRBV12-4	TRBJ2-2	few	CASSLRTRPTGELFF	TGTGCCAGCAGTTTACGAACAAGGCCAACCGGGGAGCTGTTTTTT